This T cell receptor beta chain was retrieved from a study of shared clonotypes between healthy human individuals. In the study overall: CD4 naive cells filled three plates per donor, CD4 memory three, CD8 naive two and CD8 memory one.

In the sorted-subset replicate PCRs, roughly 210 ng DNA, 25,000 to 35,000 T cell genomes, was used. Clones were read by immunoSEQ multiplex PCR, and TCRdb kept only the in-frame ones, dropping some. The sample carries roughly 2.1 million clones, about 93% recorded once. V was shortened by 6 bases and J by 6 bases, with 15 bases between the two germline ends. Germline CDR1 GTSNPN, CDR2 SVGIG (reference sequence). The CDR3 loop spans 13 amino acids. Positive CCR7 selection of CD45RO-negative cells yielded the naive CD8 cells, and terminally differentiated effector memory CD45RA+ cells were excluded. The donors, healthy adults who were HIV-negative, had experienced no recent acute infections or vaccinations. Those who donated, Caucasian adults without exception, all lived in Nashville, Tennessee.

The material sequenced was naive CD8+ T cells from PBMCs. V gene TRBV30 combines with J gene TRBJ1-5; possible D gene TRBD1, 5 bases. The receptor's source is a man aged 18 to 29 in good health. Some clones in this sample may be carry-over from other donors' samples. In DNA form, the CDR3 reads TGTGCCTGTCGGCCAGGGTGGGGTCAGCCCCAGCATTTT. It is translated as CACRPGWGQPQHF.